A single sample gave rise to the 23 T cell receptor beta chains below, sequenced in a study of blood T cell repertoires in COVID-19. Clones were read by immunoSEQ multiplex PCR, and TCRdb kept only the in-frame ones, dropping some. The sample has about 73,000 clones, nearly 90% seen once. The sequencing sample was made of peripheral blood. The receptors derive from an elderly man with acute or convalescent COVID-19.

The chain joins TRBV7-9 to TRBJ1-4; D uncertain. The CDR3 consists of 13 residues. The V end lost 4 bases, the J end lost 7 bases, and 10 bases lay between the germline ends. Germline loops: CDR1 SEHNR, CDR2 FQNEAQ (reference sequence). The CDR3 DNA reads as TGTGCCAGCAGCTCATACCACGGTGAAAAACTGTTTTTT. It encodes CASSSYHGEKLFF. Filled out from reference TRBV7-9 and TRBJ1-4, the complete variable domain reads DTGVSQNPRHKITKRGQNVTFRCDPISEHNRLYWYRQTLGQGPEFLTYFQNEAQLEKSRLLSDRFSAERPKGSFSTLEIQRTEQGDSAMYLCASSSYHGEKLFFGSGTQLSVL.

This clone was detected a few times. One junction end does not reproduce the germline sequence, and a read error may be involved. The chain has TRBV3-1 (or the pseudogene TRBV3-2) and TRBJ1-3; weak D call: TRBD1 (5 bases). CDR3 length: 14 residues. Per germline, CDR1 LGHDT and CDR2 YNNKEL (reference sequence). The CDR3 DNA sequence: TGTGCCAGCAGACAAGCAGGGTCTGGAAACACCATATATTTT. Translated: CASRQAGSGNTIYF.

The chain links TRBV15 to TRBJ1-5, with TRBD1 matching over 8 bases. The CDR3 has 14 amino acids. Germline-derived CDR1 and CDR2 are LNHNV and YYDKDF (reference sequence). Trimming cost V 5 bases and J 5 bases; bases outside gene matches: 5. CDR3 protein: CATSGDRGDQPQHF. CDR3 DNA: TGTGCCACCAGCGGTGACAGGGGTGATCAGCCCCAGCATTTT.

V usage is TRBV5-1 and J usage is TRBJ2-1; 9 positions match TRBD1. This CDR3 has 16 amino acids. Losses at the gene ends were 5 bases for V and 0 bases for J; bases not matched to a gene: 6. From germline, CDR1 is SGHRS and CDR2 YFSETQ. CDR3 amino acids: CASSLQGQGSYNEQFF. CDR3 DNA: TGCGCCAGCAGTTTGCAGGGACAGGGCTCCTACAATGAGCAGTTCTTC.

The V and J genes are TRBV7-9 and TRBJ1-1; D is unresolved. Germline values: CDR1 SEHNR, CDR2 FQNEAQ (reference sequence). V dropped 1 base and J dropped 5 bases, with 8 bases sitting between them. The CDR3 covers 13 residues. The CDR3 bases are TGTGCCAGCAGCTTAGTGGCGGGGACTGAAGCTTTCTTT. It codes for CASSLVAGTEAFF.

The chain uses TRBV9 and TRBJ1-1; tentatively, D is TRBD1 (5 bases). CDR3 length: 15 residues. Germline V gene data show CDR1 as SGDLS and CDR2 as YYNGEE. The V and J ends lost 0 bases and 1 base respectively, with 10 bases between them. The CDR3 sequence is CASSVGGHSNTEAFF. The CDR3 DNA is TGTGCCAGCAGCGTAGGGGGCCACTCGAACACTGAAGCTTTCTTT.

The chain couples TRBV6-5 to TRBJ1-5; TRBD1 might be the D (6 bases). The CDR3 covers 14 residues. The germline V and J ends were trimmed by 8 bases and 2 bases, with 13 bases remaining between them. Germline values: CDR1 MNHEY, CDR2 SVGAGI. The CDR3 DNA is TGTGCCAGCGGTCACAGGGACGGCAATCAGCCCCAGCATTTT. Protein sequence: CASGHRDGNQPQHF.

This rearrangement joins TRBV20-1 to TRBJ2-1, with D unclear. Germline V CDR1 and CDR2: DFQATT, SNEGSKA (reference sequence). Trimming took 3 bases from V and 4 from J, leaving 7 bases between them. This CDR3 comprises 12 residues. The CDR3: CSASKSYNEQFF. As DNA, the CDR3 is TGCAGTGCTAGTAAGAGTTACAATGAGCAGTTCTTC.

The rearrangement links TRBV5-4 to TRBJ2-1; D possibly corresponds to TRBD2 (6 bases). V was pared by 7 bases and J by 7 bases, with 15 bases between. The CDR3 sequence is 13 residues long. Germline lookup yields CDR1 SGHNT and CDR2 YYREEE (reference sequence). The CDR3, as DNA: TGTGCCAGCTGGGGCGGGACGGGGAATGAGCAGTTCTTC. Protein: CASWGGTGNEQFF. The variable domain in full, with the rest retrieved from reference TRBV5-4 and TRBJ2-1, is ETGVTQSPTHLIKTRGQQVTLRCSSQSGHNTVSWYQQALGQGPQFIFQYYREEENGRGNFPPRFSGLQFPNYSSELNVNALELDDSALYLCASWGGTGNEQFFGPGTRLTVL.

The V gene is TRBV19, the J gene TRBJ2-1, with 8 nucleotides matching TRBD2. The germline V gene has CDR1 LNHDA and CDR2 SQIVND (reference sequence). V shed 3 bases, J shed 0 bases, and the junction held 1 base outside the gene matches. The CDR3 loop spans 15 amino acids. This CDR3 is CASSISGNSYNEQFF. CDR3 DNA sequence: TGTGCCAGTAGTATTAGCGGGAACTCCTACAATGAGCAGTTCTTC.

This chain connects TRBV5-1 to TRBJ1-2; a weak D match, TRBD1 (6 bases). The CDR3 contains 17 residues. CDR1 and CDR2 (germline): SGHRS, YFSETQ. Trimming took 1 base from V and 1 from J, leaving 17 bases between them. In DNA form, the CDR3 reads TGCGCCAGCAGCTTGAGCCCCACAGGGTCGTATAACTATGGCTACACCTTC. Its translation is CASSLSPTGSYNYGYTF. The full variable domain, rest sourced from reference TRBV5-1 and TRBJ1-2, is KAGVTQTPRYLIKTRGQQVTLSCSPISGHRSVSWYQQTPGQGLQFLFEYFSETQRNKGNFPGRFSGRQFSNSRSEMNVSTLELGDSALYLCASSLSPTGSYNYGYTFGSGTRLTVV.

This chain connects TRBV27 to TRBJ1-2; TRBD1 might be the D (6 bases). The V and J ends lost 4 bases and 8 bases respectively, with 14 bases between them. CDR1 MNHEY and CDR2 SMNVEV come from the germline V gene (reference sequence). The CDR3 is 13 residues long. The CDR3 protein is CASSSYRARGYTF. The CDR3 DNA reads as TGTGCCAGCAGTTCATACAGGGCCAGAGGCTACACCTTC.

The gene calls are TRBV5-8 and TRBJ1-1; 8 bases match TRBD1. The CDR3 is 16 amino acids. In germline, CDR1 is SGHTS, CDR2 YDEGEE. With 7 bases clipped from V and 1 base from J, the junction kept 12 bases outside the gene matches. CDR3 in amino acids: CASPFIIGQGNTEAFF. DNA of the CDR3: TGTGCCAGCCCCTTTATTATCGGACAGGGGAACACTGAAGCTTTCTTT. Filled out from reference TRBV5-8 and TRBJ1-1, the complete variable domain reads EAGVTQSPTHLIKTRGQQATLRCSPISGHTSVYWYQQALGLGLQFLLWYDEGEERNRGNFPPRFSGRQFPNYSSELNVNALELEDSALYLCASPFIIGQGNTEAFFGQGTRLTVV.

This chain's CDR3 is CASSSPGSIFYNEQFF. The CDR3 DNA sequence: TGTGCCAGCAGTTCTCCAGGGTCGATATTTTACAATGAGCAGTTCTTC. The chain links TRBV6-5 to TRBJ2-1; weak D call: TRBD1 (5 bases). V was shortened by 4 bases and J by 4 bases, with 17 bases between the two germline ends. Germline CDR1 reads MNHEY; CDR2 reads SVGAGI. CDR3 length: 16 residues.

CDR3 sequence (DNA): TGTGCCAGCAGTTATGGACTAGCGGGCAACTACAATGAGCAGTTCTTC. Its translation is CASSYGLAGNYNEQFF. The V gene is TRBV7-9, the J gene TRBJ2-1; 11 bases align to TRBD2. The V gene end was trimmed by 6 bases and the J gene end by 3 bases; junction bases not matched to a gene: 7. The CDR3 is 16 amino acids. Germline loops: CDR1 SEHNR, CDR2 FQNEAQ (reference sequence).

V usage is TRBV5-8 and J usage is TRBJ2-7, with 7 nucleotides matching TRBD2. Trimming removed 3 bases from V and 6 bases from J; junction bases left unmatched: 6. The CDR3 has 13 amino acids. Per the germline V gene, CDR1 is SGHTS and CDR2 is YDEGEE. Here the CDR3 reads CASSWSGTTEQYF. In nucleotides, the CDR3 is TGTGCCAGCAGCTGGAGCGGGACCACCGAGCAGTACTTC.

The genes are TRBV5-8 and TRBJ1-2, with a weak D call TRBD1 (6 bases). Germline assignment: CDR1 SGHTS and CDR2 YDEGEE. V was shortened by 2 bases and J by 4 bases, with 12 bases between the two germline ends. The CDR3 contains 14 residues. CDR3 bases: TGTGCCAGCAGCTTTGTTGGCAGGGGCTATGGCTACACCTTC. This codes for CASSFVGRGYGYTF.

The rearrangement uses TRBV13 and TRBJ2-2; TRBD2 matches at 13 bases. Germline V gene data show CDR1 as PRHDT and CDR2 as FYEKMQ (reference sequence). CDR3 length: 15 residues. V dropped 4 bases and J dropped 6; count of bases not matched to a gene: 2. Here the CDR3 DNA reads TGTGCCAGCAGCTCGGGACTAGCGGGGTCCGGGGAGCTGTTTTTT. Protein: CASSSGLAGSGELFF.

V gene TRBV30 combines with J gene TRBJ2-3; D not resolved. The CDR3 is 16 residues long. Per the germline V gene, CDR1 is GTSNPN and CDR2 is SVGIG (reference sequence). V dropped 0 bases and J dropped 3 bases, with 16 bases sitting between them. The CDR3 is CAWSVPNPLGTDTQYF. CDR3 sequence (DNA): TGTGCCTGGAGTGTGCCTAACCCCCTCGGGACAGATACGCAGTATTTT.

CDR3 DNA sequence: TGTGCCAGCAGCCTGCGGGGGGTCCAGTACTTC. Encoded protein: CASSLRGVQYF. This chain joins TRBV5-4 and TRBJ2-5; 8 positions match TRBD2. In germline, CDR1 is SGHNT, CDR2 YYREEE (reference sequence). The CDR3 is 11 amino acids. Trimming removed 4 bases from V and 10 bases from J; junction bases left unmatched: 3.

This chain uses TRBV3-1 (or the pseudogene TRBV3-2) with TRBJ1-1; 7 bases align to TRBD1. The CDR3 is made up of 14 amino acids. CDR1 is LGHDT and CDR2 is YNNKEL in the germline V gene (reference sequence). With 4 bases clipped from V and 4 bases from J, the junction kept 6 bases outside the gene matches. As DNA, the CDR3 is TGTGCCAGCAGCCCGACAGGGTCCTCCACTGAAGCTTTCTTT. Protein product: CASSPTGSSTEAFF.

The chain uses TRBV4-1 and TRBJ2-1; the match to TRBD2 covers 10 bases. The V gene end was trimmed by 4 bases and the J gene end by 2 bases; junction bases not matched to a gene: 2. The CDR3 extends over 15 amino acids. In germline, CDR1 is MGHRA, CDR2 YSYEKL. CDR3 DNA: TGCGCCAGCAGCCTAGCGGGAGGACCCTACAATGAGCAGTTCTTC. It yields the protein CASSLAGGPYNEQFF.

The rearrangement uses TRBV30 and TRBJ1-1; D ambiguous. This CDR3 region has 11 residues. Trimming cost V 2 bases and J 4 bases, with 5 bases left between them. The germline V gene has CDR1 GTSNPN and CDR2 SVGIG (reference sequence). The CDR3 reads CAWSRVTEAFF. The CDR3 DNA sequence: TGTGCCTGGAGTCGGGTCACTGAAGCTTTCTTT.